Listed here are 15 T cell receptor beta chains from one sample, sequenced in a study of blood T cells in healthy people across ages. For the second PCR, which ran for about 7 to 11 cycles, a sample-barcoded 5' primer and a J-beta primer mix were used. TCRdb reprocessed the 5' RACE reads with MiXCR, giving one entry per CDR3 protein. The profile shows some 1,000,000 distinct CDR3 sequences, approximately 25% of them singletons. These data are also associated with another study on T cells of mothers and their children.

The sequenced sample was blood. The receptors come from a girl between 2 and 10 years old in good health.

The CDR3 sequence: CSARGKVSSYNEQFF. CDR3 DNA: TGCAGTGCTAGAGGAAAGGTGAGCTCCTACAATGAGCAGTTCTTC. V and J are TRBV20-1 and TRBJ2-1; D is uncertain. V lost 1 base, J lost 0 bases, and 10 bases lay in between. This CDR3 spans 15 amino acids. Germline V gene sequence: CDR1 DFQATT, CDR2 SNEGSKA (reference sequence).

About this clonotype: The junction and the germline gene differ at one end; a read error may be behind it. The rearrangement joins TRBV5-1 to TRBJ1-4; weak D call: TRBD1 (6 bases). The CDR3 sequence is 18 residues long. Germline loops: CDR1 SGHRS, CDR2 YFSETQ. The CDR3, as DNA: TGCGCCAGCAGCTCAACGGACAGCCGGTCGAACGATAATGAGAAACTGTTTTTT. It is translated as CASSSTDSRSNDNEKLFF.

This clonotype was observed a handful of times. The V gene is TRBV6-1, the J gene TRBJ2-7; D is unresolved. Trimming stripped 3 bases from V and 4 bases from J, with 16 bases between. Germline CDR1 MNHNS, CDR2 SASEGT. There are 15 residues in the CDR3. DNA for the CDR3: TGTGCCAGCAGTGATGCGGAAAGATTCGGATACGAGCAGTACTTC. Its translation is CASSDAERFGYEQYF.

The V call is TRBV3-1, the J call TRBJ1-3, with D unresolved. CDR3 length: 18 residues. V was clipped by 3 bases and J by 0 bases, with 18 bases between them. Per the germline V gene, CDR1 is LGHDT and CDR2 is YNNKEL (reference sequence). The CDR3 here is CASSQESAPLISGNTIYF. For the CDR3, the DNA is TGTGCCAGCAGCCAGGAATCAGCCCCCTTGATCTCTGGAAACACCATATATTTT.

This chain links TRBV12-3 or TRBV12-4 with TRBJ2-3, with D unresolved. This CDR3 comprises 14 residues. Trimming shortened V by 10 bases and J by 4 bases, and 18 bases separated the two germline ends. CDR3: CATRSGTDPDTQYF. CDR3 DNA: TGTGCCACCAGGTCAGGCACAGACCCAGATACGCAGTATTTT.

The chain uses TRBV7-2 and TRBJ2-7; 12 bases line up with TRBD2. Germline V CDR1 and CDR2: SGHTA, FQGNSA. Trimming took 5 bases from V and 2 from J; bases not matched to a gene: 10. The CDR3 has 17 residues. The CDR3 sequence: CASSELAGGTNAYEQYF. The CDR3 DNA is TGTGCCAGCAGCGAACTAGCGGGAGGTACTAATGCCTACGAGCAGTACTTC.

The CDR3 sequence is CASSASGLAGETQYF. The CDR3 DNA follows: TGTGCCAGCAGCGCCTCTGGACTAGCGGGGGAGACCCAGTACTTC. The chain couples TRBV9 to TRBJ2-5; TRBD2 agrees at 12 bases. The CDR3 is 15 amino acids. Trimming at V came to 3 bases and at J to 5 bases, leaving 5 bases not matched to a gene. From germline, CDR1 is SGDLS and CDR2 YYNGEE. The variable domain in full, with the rest retrieved from reference TRBV9 and TRBJ2-5, is DSGVTQTPKHLITATGQRVTLRCSPRSGDLSVYWYQQSLDQGLQFLIQYYNGEERAKGNILERFSAQQFPDLHSELNLSSLELGDSALYFCASSASGLAGETQYFGPGTRLLVL.

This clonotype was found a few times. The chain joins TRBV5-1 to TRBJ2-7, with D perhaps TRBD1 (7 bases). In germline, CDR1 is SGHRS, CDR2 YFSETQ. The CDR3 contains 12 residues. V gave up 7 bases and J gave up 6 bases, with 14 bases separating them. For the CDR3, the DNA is TGCGCCAGCCGCAGGGGGGAACGCGAGCAGTACTTC. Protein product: CASRRGEREQYF.

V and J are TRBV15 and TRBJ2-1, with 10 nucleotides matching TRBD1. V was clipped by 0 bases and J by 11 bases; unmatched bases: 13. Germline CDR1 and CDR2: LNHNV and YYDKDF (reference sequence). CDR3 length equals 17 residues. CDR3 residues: CATSRDLWDRGHDKQFF. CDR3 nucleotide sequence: TGTGCCACCAGCAGAGATCTGTGGGACAGGGGCCACGATAAGCAGTTCTTC.

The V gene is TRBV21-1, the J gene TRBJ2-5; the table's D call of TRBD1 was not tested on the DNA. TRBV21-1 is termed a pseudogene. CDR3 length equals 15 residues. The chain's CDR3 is CASSSRQAYQETQYF. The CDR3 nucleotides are TGTGCCAGCAGCTCCCGACAGGCCTACCAAGAGACCCAGTACTTC.

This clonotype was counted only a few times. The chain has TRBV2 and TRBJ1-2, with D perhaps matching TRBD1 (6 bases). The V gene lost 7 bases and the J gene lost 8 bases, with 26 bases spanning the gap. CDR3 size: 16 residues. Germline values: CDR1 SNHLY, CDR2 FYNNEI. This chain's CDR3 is CASTAFVIGQLEGYTF. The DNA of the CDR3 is TGTGCCAGCACAGCTTTCGTTATAGGACAGTTGGAAGGCTACACCTTC.

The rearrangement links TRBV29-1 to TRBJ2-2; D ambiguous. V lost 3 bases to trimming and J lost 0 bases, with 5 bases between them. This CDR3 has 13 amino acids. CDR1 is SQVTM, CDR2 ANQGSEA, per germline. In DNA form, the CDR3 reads TGCAGCGTTGACACCGCGAACACCGGGGAGCTGTTTTTT. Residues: CSVDTANTGELFF.

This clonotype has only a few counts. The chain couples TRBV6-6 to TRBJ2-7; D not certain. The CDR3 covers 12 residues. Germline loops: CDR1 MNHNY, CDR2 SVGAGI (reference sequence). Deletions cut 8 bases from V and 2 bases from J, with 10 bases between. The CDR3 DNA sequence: TGTGCCAGCGGCGCCAGTACCTACGAGCAGTACTTC. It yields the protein CASGASTYEQYF.

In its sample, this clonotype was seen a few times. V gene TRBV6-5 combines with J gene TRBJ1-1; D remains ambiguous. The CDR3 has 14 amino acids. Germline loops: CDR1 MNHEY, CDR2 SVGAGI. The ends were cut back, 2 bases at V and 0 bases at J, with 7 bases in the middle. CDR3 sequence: CASSYGRLNTEAFF. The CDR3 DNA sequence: TGTGCCAGCAGTTACGGTCGGCTGAACACTGAAGCTTTCTTT.

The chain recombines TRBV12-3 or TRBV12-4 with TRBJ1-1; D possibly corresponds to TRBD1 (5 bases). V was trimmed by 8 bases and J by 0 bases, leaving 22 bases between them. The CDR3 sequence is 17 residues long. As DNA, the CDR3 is TGTGCCAGCGGGTGGATCATAGGGGATTTGATGAACACTGAAGCTTTCTTT. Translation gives CASGWIIGDLMNTEAFF.